The clone carrying this T cell receptor beta chain was counted between two and nine times. As yet, its antigen is unknown. The source of the sample is a study of immune heterogeneity within non-small cell lung tumors. Study-level background: Of the tumors, a few were squamous cell, some eleven non-squamous, and 1 not otherwise specified.

Multiplex PCR amplified TCR beta CDR3 with 32 V and 13 J primers. TCRdb ran MiXCR on the multiplex PCR reads and lists one entry per CDR3 protein. The sample contains about 3,000 distinct CDR3 sequences, approximately 40% of which appear only once. Template input was genomic DNA from bulk tumor (roughly 630 ng per sample). In surgery, several biopsies were collected from each primary tumor at widely spaced sites. Each patient presented with untreated, newly diagnosed non-small cell lung cancer and received curative surgery. The donors were patients with newly diagnosed non-small cell lung cancer undergoing curative-intent surgery. General study points: Both recurring identical dominant CDR3 beta clonotypes and site-unique high-frequency clones were observed across tumor sites within a patient.

Trimming took off 5 bases at V and 4 bases at J, with 12 bases between the two ends. This CDR3 is 13 amino acids long. Germline CDR1 reads SEHNR; CDR2 reads FQNEAQ (reference sequence). The rearrangement joins TRBV7-9 to TRBJ2-7; maybe TRBD1 (5 bases). Sequenced input: lung tumor tissue. The sequence was obtained from an older man with non-small cell lung cancer. CDR3 nucleotides: TGTGCCAGCAGCCCCCCCCCAGGGTACGAGCAGTACTTC. The encoded protein is CASSPPPGYEQYF.